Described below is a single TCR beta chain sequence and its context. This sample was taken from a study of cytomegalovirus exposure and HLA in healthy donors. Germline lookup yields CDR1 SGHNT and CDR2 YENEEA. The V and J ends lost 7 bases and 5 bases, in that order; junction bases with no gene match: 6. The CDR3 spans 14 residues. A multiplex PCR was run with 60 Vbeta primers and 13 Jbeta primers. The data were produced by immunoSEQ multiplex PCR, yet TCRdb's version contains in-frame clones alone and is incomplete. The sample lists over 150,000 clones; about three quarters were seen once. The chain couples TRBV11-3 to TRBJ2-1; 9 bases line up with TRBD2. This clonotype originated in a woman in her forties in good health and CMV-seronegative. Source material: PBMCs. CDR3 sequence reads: CASNPSGTHNEQFF. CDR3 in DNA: TGTGCCAGCAATCCTAGCGGGACCCACAATGAGCAGTTCTTC.